This TCR beta chain is drawn from a study of response to subunit inactivated influenza vaccine. General study points: It was the authors' suggestion that each seasonal influenza vaccination recruits few new T cells.

TCRdb fed the RT-PCR reads into MiXCR, producing one record per CDR3 protein. The sample carries 860,000 or so distinct CDR3 sequences, about 20% recorded once. V shed 3 bases and J shed 5 bases, with 8 bases lying between them. CDR3 size: 13 residues. Germline V gene lookup returns CDR1 SGHVS and CDR2 FQNEAQ. With regard to this clonotype: Its antigen is currently unknown.

The chain uses TRBV7-8 and TRBJ2-1; unclear D gene. The source material was PBMCs from blood, sampled 4 to 6 days after vaccination. This TCR was recovered from a man over 45 who received an inactivated influenza vaccine. CDR3: CASSFQGDNEQFF. CDR3 nucleotide sequence: TGTGCCAGCAGCTTTCAAGGAGACAATGAGCAGTTCTTC.